This T cell receptor (beta chain) derives from a study of blood T cell repertoires in COVID-19 (dated by TCRdb to about 2020). Background on the whole study: Samples covering the acute and convalescent phases of COVID-19 were provided by collaborators in the United States, Italy and Spain. The prospective study material was composed of cDNA or gDNA derived from T cells, B-cell-depleted T cells, or PBMCs. The dataset comprised deeply sampled blood TCRbeta repertoires from subjects exposed to, actively infected with, or recovered from COVID-19. A freely available public database, intended as a resource for researchers studying the immune response to SARS-CoV-2, is where the repertoires were released. The samples were drawn from two sources: the first 160 participants of the ongoing ImmuneRACE study, and 1,000 to 1,500 subjects contributed by 6 global collaborators. Nearly every sample came with metadata listing a de-identified subject ID, COVID-19 status, age in years and sex. Where HLA class I and class II types were available, the types were taken from metadata supplied by the sample provider, not from assay-based typing.

About this clone: The antigen it binds to is not known. Base qualities are not provided; no much larger clone lies one nucleotide away.

Collaborating institutions collected whole blood in K2EDTA tubes following their own protocols. Collaborator samples were shipped for TCRbeta analysis as frozen whole blood, isolated PBMCs, or DNA extracted from either sample type. What the work shows at the level of the full study, not this receptor alone: The quantity of clinical and demographic metadata differed by source and by participant and was supplied without curation.

The immunoSEQ Assay, a bias-controlled multiplex PCR, was used to amplify TCRbeta CDR3 regions from genomic DNA. For the original study's pipeline: The number of nucleated cells in each sample was estimated by amplification of reference gene primers within the assay. To quantify the absolute abundance of each unique TCRbeta CDR3 rearrangement, sequence reads were collapsed and filtered. Productive Simpson clonality was computed per sample as the square root of Simpson's diversity index over productive rearrangements. As stored in TCRdb, this immuneACCESS dataset retains in-frame rearrangements with V and J assigned. A fraction of the clones does not appear; measured against another copy, unresolved V genes explain less than half of the discrepancy, and the remainder lacks a known reason. V and J calls and clone size are copied from that table; D and trimming were computed from the DNA. The sample records roughly 150,000 clones, 87% of which are singletons. The ten most abundant clones make up around 6.5% of the sample.

Sequencing was performed on peripheral blood. The TCR was taken from an elderly man with acute or convalescent COVID-19.

The nucleotide sequence reads TGCGCCAGCAGCTTGGTAGGGGGGGATGGCTACACCTTC. This yields the protein CASSLVGGDGYTF. In this chain, TRBV5-1 is recombined with TRBJ1-2, with TRBD1 tentatively as D gene (6 bases match). CDR1 and CDR2 (SGHRS, YFSETQ) derive from the germline V gene. The CDR3 starts with the cysteine, ends with the phenylalanine, and has 13 residues. This entry keeps only the CDR3 DNA: 39 bases, framed from base 1. V and J lose 0 bases and 6 bases, and a span of 9 bases separates them.